Each of the 27 T cell receptor beta chains below was sequenced from the same sample in a study of blood T cells in healthy people across ages (dated by TCRdb to about 2015). To prepare the library, 5' RACE was applied. These reads were obtained on an Illumina HiSeq 2500. The second PCR ran for about 6 to 12 cycles and used a J-beta primer mix along with a sample-barcoded 5' primer. The public reads were quality trimmed at Q25 with fastp and then assembled into clones with MiXCR by TCRdb, keeping productive beta chains. Each entry is one CDR3 protein sequence, shown with its most common DNA and genes. This sample comprises fewer than 1,200,000 distinct CDR3 sequences, approximately 26% of them detected only once. The ten top clones hold approximately 0.75% of the sample. These data were also filed under a second study, of T cells of mothers and their children.

The material sequenced was blood. The receptors were gathered from a girl aged 2-15 years in good health.

The gene calls are TRBV5-1 and TRBJ2-7; 8 nucleotides match TRBD1. The CDR3 runs to 12 residues. After removal of 6 bases from V and 6 bases from J, the junction contained 5 bases not matched to a gene. Germline assignment: CDR1 SGHRS and CDR2 YFSETQ. CDR3: CASTIDRGEQYF. CDR3 DNA: TGCGCCAGCACCATAGACAGGGGCGAGCAGTACTTC.

The V call is TRBV25-1, the J call TRBJ2-5; TRBD2 might be the D (5 bases). Trimming took 3 bases from V and 5 from J, leaving 10 bases between them. Per germline, CDR1 MGHDK and CDR2 SYGVNS. The CDR3 loop spans 13 amino acids. The CDR3: CASSDARGETQYF. In DNA form, the CDR3 reads TGTGCCAGCAGTGATGCCCGCGGGGAGACCCAGTACTTC.

This clonotype came up a few times. Given the absence of the conserved phenylalanine or tryptophan at the CDR3 end, a read error is likely. The V and J genes are TRBV7-3 and TRBJ1-1; no reliable D call. Germline CDR1 is SGHTA and CDR2 is FQGTGA. V lost 2 bases to trimming and J lost 5 bases, with 9 bases between them. The CDR3 extends over 13 amino acids. CDR3 DNA: TGTGCCAGCAGCTTATTAAGAGGAACTGAAGCTTTCTCT. Translated, it gives CASSLLRGTEAFS.

This clonotype was detected only once. The chain links TRBV7-9 to TRBJ2-6; D is possibly TRBD2 (6 bases). This CDR3 comprises 17 residues. Trimming stripped 4 bases from V and 0 bases from J, with 13 bases between. In germline, CDR1 is SEHNR, CDR2 FQNEAQ (reference sequence). The CDR3 spells CASSYSVGLSGANVLTF. CDR3 DNA: TGTGCCAGCAGCTATTCAGTGGGACTCTCTGGGGCCAACGTCCTGACTTTC.

The table lists this clonotype with a few counts. The chain joins TRBV24-1 to TRBJ2-6, with D possibly TRBD2 on 5 matching bases. The CDR3 is 15 amino acids. Germline V gene lookup returns CDR1 KGHDR and CDR2 SFDVKD. Trimming pared 2 bases from V and 3 bases from J, leaving 7 bases between. The CDR3 DNA sequence: TGTGCCACCAGTGATTCGGGAAGTGGGGCCAACGTCCTGACTTTC. Its translation is CATSDSGSGANVLTF.

The chain couples TRBV2 to TRBJ1-6; the D gene is possibly TRBD1 (5 bases). The germline V gene encodes CDR1 SNHLY and CDR2 FYNNEI. V was trimmed by 7 bases and J by 0 bases, leaving 16 bases between them. The length of the CDR3 is 17 residues. In DNA form, the CDR3 reads TGTGCCAGCATCAAGACAGCACAAAGCTCCTATAATTCACCCCTCCACTTT. Translated: CASIKTAQSSYNSPLHF.

The chain is built from TRBV5-8 and TRBJ1-5; no clear D gene. The germline CDR1 and CDR2 sequences are SGHTS and YDEGEE. The CDR3 runs to 13 residues. V gave up 3 bases and J gave up 5 bases, with 9 bases separating them. CDR3 sequence reads: CASSSGKDQPQHF. The CDR3 region has the DNA TGTGCCAGCAGCTCGGGGAAAGATCAGCCCCAGCATTTT. The full variable domain, completed using reference TRBV5-8 and TRBJ1-5, is EAGVTQSPTHLIKTRGQQATLRCSPISGHTSVYWYQQALGLGLQFLLWYDEGEERNRGNFPPRFSGRQFPNYSSELNVNALELEDSALYLCASSSGKDQPQHFGDGTRLSIL.

The V call is TRBV7-8, the J call TRBJ2-5; perhaps TRBD2 as D (6 bases). Germline V gene data show CDR1 as SGHVS and CDR2 as FQNEAQ. This CDR3 region has 14 residues. V lost 6 bases to trimming and J lost 5 bases, with 16 bases between them. CDR3 sequence: CASRPGGGWETQYF. The CDR3 coding sequence is TGTGCCAGCAGACCCGGGGGAGGATGGGAGACCCAGTACTTC.

This clonotype was found a few times. The rearrangement joins TRBV18 to TRBJ2-7, with 10 bases identical to TRBD2. The CDR3 length is 15 residues. The ends lost 4 bases at V and 0 bases at J; junction bases unmatched: 3. Germline V gives CDR1 KGHSH, CDR2 LQKENI. The CDR3 region is CASSLLAGISYEQYF. The CDR3, as DNA: TGTGCCAGCTCACTACTAGCGGGGATCTCCTACGAGCAGTACTTC. The variable domain in full, with the rest retrieved from reference TRBV18 and TRBJ2-7, is NAGVMQNPRHLVRRRGQEARLRCSPMKGHSHVYWYRQLPEEGLKFMVYLQKENIIDESGMPKERFSAEFPKEGPSILRIQQVVRGDSAAYFCASSLLAGISYEQYFGPGTRLTVT.

The chain employs TRBV2 and TRBJ2-1; 8 bases fit TRBD2. V dropped 6 bases and J dropped 2; count of bases not matched to a gene: 3. The CDR3 sequence is 14 residues long. Per germline, CDR1 SNHLY and CDR2 FYNNEI. The CDR3 region is CASRGTRPYNEQFF. CDR3 DNA sequence: TGTGCCAGCAGGGGGACTAGACCCTACAATGAGCAGTTCTTC.

This clonotype was seen a few times. The chain links TRBV27 to TRBJ2-4; D gene ambiguous. Germline V CDR1 and CDR2: MNHEY, SMNVEV (reference sequence). The CDR3 loop spans 15 amino acids. V shed 6 bases and J shed 8 bases, with 20 bases lying between them. CDR3 sequence: CASRPHTSSTDIQYF. CDR3 bases: TGTGCCAGCAGACCGCACACAAGCAGCACGGACATTCAGTACTTC.

This clonotype was detected only a few times. The chain combines TRBV9 with TRBJ1-6; no clear D gene. The V gene's germline CDR1 is SGDLS and CDR2 YYNGEE. This CDR3 spans 14 amino acids. V shed 3 bases and J shed 5 bases, with 9 bases lying between them. CDR3 nucleotide sequence: TGTGCCAGCAGCGCGGACCTGAATAATTCACCCCTCCACTTT. Its protein product is CASSADLNNSPLHF.

Remarks on this clonotype: At one end, the junction sequence differs from germline, possibly due to a read error. The chain recombines TRBV24-1 with TRBJ2-5; D remains unclear. The CDR3 totals 15 residues. Germline assignment: CDR1 KGHDR and CDR2 SFDVKD. CDR3 residues: CATSVLAPGQETQYF. DNA for the CDR3: TGTGCCACCAGTGTTTTGGCGCCGGGTCAAGAAACCCAGTACTTC.

Of note for this clonotype: Its ends do not fully match the called genes, so a read error is possible. The chain couples TRBV7-9 to TRBJ2-1; TRBD2 matches at 11 bases. The CDR3 contains 13 residues. CDR1 is SEHNR, CDR2 FQNEAQ, per germline (reference sequence). CDR3 region: CGWGTSGYNEQFF. The CDR3 DNA reads TGTGGATGGGGGACTAGCGGCTACAATGAGCAGTTCTTT.

The chain has TRBV6-5 and TRBJ1-2; tentative D call: TRBD1 (5 bases). The CDR3 covers 15 residues. CDR1 is MNHEY and CDR2 is SVGAGI in the germline V gene. The germline V and J ends were trimmed by 2 bases and 6 bases, with 16 bases remaining between them. The CDR3 DNA is TGTGCCAGCAGTTACGGGGCAGAGCCTGCCAATGGCTACACCTTC. Its protein is CASSYGAEPANGYTF.

The chain uses TRBV29-1 and TRBJ2-4, with D maybe TRBD1 (6 bases). Germline V gene lookup returns CDR1 SQVTM and CDR2 ANQGSEA. The CDR3 covers 17 residues. V shed 0 bases and J shed 7 bases, with 22 bases lying between them. CDR3 sequence reads: CSVEEVGGLPRGNIQYF. CDR3 DNA sequence: TGCAGCGTTGAAGAGGTCGGTGGACTCCCGAGGGGGAACATTCAGTACTTC.

This clonotype was recorded a few times. CDR3 sequence: CASSFPGLAVNEQFF. In DNA form, the CDR3 reads TGTGCCAGCAGTTTCCCGGGACTAGCGGTGAATGAGCAGTTCTTC. The chain recombines TRBV28 with TRBJ2-1; TRBD2 matches 11 bases. This CDR3 comprises 15 residues. The J segment lost 7 bases and the V segment lost 3 bases, leaving 5 bases of the junction unmatched. The germline gives CDR1 MDHEN, CDR2 SYDVKM.

This clonotype was counted between two and nine times. V is TRBV5-1 and J is TRBJ2-3; unclear D gene. Trimming removed 4 bases at V and 5 bases at J, with 11 bases between. The CDR3 consists of 13 residues. In germline, CDR1 is SGHRS, CDR2 YFSETQ. The CDR3 reads CASSPPLGDTQYF. The CDR3 bases are TGCGCCAGCAGCCCCCCTCTGGGAGATACGCAGTATTTT.

The genes are TRBV7-6 and TRBJ2-1; D is perhaps TRBD1 or TRBD2 (5 bases each). This CDR3 contains 15 residues. V lost 3 bases and J lost 8, with 17 bases in between. CDR1 and CDR2 (germline): SGHVS, FNYEAQ. The CDR3 region is CASSLGVTGQDEQFF. The DNA of the CDR3 is TGTGCCAGCAGCTTGGGGGTTACCGGCCAGGATGAGCAGTTCTTC.

The CDR3 bases are TGCAGTGCTTCATATGTGGGGGTGAGGGAGCAGTACTTC. It is translated as CSASYVGVREQYF. This chain connects TRBV20-1 to TRBJ2-7; perhaps D is TRBD1 or TRBD2 (5 bases each). V lost 5 bases and J 7 bases, leaving 18 bases between the germline ends. Germline CDR1 is DFQATT and CDR2 is SNEGSKA (reference sequence). The CDR3 is made up of 13 amino acids.

This clonotype showed up just a few times. At one of its ends the junction is not consistent with the germline gene, which may arise from a read error. This chain links TRBV12-5 with TRBJ1-1; D gene unclear. The CDR3 has 14 residues. Germline CDR1 LGHNT, CDR2 FRNRAP. The CDR3 sequence is CASGFPWANTEAFF. CDR3 in DNA: TGTGCTAGTGGTTTCCCGTGGGCGAACACTGAAGCCTTCTTT.

CDR3 DNA: TGTGCCAGCAGTTACCTATCCGGGAGATCCAAAAACATTCAGTACTTC. It specifies CASSYLSGRSKNIQYF. V usage is TRBV6-5 and J usage is TRBJ2-4, with D possibly TRBD2 on 6 matching bases. Germline V gene data show CDR1 as MNHEY and CDR2 as SVGAGI. The CDR3 is 16 amino acids. The ends were cut back, 2 bases at V and 2 bases at J, with 13 bases in the middle.

This CDR3 is CASNPTSGGNEQFF. Here the CDR3 DNA reads TGTGCCAGCAACCCGACTAGCGGGGGGAATGAGCAGTTCTTC. V and J are TRBV7-9 and TRBJ2-5; 13 nucleotides match TRBD2. Judging by the DNA end, TRBJ2-1 fits better; the J call may be wrong. This CDR3 is 14 amino acids long. CDR1 SEHNR and CDR2 FQNEAQ come from the germline V gene (reference sequence).

This clonotype came up a few times. J is TRBJ1-4 and V is TRBV7-6; TRBD1 matches 9 bases. Germline V gene lookup returns CDR1 SGHVS and CDR2 FNYEAQ. V lost 5 bases and J lost 4; bases outside the gene matches: 8. There are 16 residues in the CDR3. Here the CDR3 DNA reads TGTGCCAGCAGCCAACCCCGGACAGGGGATAATGAAAAACTGTTTTTT. Protein sequence: CASSQPRTGDNEKLFF.

This clonotype was counted at least ten times. The V call is TRBV5-1, the J call TRBJ2-1; D gene uncertain. CDR3 length equals 14 residues. Germline loops: CDR1 SGHRS, CDR2 YFSETQ. The ends were cut back, 7 bases at V and 0 bases at J, with 11 bases in the middle. CDR3 sequence reads: CASQVDSSYNEQFF. The DNA for the CDR3 is TGCGCCAGCCAGGTCGATAGCTCCTACAATGAGCAGTTCTTC.

This clonotype is medium-sized (0.01 to 0.1%) in the sample. The chain carries TRBV4-3 and TRBJ2-7, with D hard to call. Looked up from germline, CDR1 is LGHNA and CDR2 is YSLEER. CDR3 length equals 13 residues. Trimming took off 0 bases at V and 6 bases at J, with 9 bases between the two ends. The CDR3: CASSQETRSEQYF. In nucleotides, the CDR3 is TGCGCCAGCAGCCAAGAAACCAGGAGCGAGCAGTACTTC.

This clonotype has just a few counts. The junction and the germline gene differ at one end; a read error may be behind it. The rearrangement joins TRBV11-2 to TRBJ1-2, with D unclear. The CDR3 extends over 15 amino acids. The germline CDR1 and CDR2 sequences are SGHAT and FQNNGV. CDR3 region: CASSLDLDGGYGCTF. As DNA, the CDR3 is TGTGCCAGCAGCTTAGATCTTGACGGAGGATATGGCTGCACCTTC.